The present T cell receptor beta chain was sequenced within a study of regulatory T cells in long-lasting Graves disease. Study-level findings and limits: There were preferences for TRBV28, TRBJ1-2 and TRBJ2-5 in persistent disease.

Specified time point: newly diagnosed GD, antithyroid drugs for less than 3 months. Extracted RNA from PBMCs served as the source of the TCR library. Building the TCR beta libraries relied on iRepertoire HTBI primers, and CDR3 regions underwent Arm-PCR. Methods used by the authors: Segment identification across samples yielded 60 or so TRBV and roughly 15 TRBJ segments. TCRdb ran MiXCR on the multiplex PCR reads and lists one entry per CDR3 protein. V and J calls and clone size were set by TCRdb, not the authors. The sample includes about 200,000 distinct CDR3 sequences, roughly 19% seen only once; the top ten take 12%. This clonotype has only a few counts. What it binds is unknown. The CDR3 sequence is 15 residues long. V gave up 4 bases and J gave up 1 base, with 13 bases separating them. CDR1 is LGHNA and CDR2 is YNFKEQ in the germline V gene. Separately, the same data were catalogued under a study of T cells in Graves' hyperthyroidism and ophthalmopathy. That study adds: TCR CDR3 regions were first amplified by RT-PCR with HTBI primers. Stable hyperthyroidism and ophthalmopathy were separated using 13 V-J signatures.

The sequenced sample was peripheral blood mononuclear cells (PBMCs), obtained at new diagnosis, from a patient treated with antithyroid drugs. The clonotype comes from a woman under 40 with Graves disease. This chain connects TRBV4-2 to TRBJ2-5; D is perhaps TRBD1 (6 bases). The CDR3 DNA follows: TGTGCCAGCAGCCCTCAAGGGGGACGCCAAGAGACCCAGTACTTC. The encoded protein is CASSPQGGRQETQYF.